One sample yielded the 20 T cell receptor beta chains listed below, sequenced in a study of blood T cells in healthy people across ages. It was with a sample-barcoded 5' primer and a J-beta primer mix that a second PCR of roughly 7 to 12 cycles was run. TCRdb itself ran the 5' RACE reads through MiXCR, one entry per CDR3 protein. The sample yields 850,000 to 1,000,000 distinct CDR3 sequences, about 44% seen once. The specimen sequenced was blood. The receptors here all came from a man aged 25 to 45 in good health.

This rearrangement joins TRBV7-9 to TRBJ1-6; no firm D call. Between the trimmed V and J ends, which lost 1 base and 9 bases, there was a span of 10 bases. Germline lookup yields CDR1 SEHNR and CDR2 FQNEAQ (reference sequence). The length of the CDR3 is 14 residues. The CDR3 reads CASSLVGSPSPLHF. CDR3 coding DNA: TGTGCCAGCAGCTTAGTTGGGTCACCTTCACCCCTCCACTTT.

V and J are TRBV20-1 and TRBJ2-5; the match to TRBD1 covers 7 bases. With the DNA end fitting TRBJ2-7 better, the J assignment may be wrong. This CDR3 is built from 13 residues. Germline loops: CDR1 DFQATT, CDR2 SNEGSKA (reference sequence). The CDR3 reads CSAPDRAPVEQYF. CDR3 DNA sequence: TGCAGTGCTCCCGACAGGGCCCCAGTCGAGCAGTACTTC.

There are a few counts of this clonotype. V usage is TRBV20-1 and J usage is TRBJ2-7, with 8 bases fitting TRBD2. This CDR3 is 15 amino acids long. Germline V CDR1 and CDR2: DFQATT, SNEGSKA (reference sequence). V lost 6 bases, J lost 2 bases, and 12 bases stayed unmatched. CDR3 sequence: CSAPDKRGSTYEQYF. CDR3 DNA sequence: TGCAGTGCGCCAGATAAGCGGGGGTCCACCTACGAGCAGTACTTC.

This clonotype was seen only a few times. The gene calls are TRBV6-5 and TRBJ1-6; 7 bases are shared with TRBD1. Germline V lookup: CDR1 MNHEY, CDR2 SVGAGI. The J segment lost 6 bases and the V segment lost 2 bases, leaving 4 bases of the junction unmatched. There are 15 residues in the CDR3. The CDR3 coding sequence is TGTGCCAGCAGTTACACCCGGGACAGTAATTCACCCCTCCACTTT. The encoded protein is CASSYTRDSNSPLHF.

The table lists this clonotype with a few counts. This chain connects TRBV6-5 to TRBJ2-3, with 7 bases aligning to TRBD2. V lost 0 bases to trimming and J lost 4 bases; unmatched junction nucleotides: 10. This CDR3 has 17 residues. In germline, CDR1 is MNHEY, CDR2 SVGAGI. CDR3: CASSYSASGSSPDTQYF. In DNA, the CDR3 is TGTGCCAGCAGTTACTCCGCTAGCGGCTCGAGCCCAGATACGCAGTATTTT.

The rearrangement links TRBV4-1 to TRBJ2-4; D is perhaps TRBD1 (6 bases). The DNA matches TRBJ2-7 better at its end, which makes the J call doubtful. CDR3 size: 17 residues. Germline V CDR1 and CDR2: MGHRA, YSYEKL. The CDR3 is CASSQPWVGTKTYEQYF. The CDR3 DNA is TGCGCCAGCAGCCAGCCGTGGGTCGGGACAAAAACCTACGAGCAGTACTTC.

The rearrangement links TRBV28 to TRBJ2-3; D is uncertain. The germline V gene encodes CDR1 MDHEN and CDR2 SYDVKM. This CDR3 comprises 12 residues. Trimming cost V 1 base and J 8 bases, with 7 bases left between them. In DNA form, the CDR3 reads TGTGCCAGCAGTTTATTTCGCGCTACGCAGTATTTT. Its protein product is CASSLFRATQYF.

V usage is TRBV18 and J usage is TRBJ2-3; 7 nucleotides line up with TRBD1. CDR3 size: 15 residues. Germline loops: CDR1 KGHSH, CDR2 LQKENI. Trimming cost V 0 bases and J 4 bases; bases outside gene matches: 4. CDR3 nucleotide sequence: TGTGCCAGCTCACCACCCAAAGGGACAGCAGATACGCAGTATTTT. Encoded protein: CASSPPKGTADTQYF.

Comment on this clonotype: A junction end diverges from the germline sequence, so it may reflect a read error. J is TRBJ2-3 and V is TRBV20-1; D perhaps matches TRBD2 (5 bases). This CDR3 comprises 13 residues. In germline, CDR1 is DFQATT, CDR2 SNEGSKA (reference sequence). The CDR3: CSARAWGADTQYF. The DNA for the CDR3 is TGCAGCGCTAGAGCGTGGGGAGCAGATACGCAGTATTTT.

CDR3 DNA: TGCAGTGCTAGAGATCGACGGGGGGCCCAAGAGACCCAGTACTTC. This sequence encodes CSARDRRGAQETQYF. The chain joins TRBV20-1 to TRBJ2-5; perhaps TRBD2 as D (7 bases). The CDR3 covers 15 residues. CDR1 is DFQATT, CDR2 SNEGSKA, per germline (reference sequence). Trimming removed 0 bases at V and 1 base at J, with 12 bases between.

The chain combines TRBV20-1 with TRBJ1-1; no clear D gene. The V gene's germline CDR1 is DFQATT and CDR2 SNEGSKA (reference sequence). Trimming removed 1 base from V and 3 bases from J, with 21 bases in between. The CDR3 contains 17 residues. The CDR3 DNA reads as TGCAGTGCTAGAGCGGCGGTAATAACAGCCGGGGACACTGAAGCTTTCTTT. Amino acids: CSARAAVITAGDTEAFF.

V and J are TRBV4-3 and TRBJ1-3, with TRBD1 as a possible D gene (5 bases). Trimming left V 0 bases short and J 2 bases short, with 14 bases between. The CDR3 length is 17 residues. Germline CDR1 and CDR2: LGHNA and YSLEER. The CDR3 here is CASSQDLPTEPGNTIYF. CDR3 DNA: TGCGCCAGCAGCCAAGATCTACCGACAGAACCTGGAAACACCATATATTTT.

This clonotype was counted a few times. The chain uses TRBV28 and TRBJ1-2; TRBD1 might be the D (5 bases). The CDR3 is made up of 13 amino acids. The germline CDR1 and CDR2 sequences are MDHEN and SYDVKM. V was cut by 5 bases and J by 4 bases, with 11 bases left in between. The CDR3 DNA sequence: TGTGCCAGCAGTGTCCGGGACCCCTATGGCTACACCTTC. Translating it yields CASSVRDPYGYTF.

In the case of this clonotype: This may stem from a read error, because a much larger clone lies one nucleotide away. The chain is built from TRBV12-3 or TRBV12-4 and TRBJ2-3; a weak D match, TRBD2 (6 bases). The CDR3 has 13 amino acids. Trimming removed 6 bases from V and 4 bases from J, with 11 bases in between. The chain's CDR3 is CASSNRGSDTQYF. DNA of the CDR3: TGTGCCAGCAGCAACCGGGGGTCAGATACGCAGTATTTT.

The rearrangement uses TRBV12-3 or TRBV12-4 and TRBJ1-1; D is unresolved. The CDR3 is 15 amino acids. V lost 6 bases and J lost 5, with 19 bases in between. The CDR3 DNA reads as TGTGCCAGCAGAAAGGGAGGCAGAATCGAGACTGAAGCTTTCTTT. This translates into CASRKGGRIETEAFF.

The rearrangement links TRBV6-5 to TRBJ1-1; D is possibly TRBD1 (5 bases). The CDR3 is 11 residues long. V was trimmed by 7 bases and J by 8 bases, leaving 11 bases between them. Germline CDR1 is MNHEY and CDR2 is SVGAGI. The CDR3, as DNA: TGTGCCAGCACCCAACGGGGGGAAGCTTTCTTT. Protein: CASTQRGEAFF.

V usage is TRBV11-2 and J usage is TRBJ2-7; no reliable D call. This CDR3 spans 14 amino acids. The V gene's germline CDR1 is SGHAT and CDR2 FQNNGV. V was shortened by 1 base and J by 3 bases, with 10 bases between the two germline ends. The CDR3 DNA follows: TGTGCCAGCAGCTTAGTTTATTCTGACTACGAGCAGTACTTC. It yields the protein CASSLVYSDYEQYF.

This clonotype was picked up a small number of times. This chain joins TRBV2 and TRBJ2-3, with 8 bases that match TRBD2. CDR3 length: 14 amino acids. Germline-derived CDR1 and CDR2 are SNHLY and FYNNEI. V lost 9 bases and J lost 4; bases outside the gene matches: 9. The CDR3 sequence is CARSVAGGSDTQYF. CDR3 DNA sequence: TGTGCCAGGTCCGTTGCGGGGGGATCAGATACGCAGTATTTT.

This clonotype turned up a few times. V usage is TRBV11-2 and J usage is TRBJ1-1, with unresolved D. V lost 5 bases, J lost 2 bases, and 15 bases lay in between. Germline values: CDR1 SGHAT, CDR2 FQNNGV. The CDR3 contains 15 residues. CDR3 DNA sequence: TGTGCCAGCAGCCTTGCTGGGCAAATAAACACTGAAGCTTTCTTT. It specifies CASSLAGQINTEAFF.

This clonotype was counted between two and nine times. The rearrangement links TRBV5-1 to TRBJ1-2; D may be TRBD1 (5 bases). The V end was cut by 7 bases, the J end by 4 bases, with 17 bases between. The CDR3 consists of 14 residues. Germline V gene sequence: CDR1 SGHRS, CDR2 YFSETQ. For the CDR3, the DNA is TGCGCCAGCCGAGCTATATCAGGGTCCTATGGCTACACCTTC. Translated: CASRAISGSYGYTF.